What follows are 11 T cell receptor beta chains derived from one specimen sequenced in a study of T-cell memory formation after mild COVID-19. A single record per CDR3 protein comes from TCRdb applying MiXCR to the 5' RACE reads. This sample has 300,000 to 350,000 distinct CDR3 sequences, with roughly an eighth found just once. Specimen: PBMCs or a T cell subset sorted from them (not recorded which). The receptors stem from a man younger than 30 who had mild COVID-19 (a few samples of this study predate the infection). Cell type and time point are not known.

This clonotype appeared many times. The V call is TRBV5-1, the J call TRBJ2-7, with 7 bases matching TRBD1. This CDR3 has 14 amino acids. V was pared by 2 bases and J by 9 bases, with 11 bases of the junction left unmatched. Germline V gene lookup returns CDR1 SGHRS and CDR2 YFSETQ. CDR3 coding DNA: TGCGCCAGCAGCTTTGGGACAGAACTTTCCGGGCAGTACTTC. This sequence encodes CASSFGTELSGQYF.

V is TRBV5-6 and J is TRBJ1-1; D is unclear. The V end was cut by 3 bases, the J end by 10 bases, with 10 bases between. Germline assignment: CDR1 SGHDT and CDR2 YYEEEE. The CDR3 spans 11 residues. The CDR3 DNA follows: TGTGCCAGCAGCTCCGACAATACAGCTTTCTTT. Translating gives CASSSDNTAFF.

CDR3 sequence: CASSTMVQPQHF. The CDR3 region has the DNA TGTGCCAGCAGTACGATGGTACAGCCCCAGCATTTT. The V call is TRBV6-6, the J call TRBJ1-5, with unresolved D. Germline values: CDR1 MNHNY, CDR2 SVGAGI (reference sequence). Trimming took 5 bases from V and 7 from J, leaving 9 bases between them. This CDR3 is built from 12 residues.

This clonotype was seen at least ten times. In DNA, the CDR3 is TGTGCCAGCAGCCTAGGGACAGGCGGAAAAGCTTTCTTT. It yields the protein CASSLGTGGKAFF. The chain is built from TRBV7-3 and TRBJ1-1; 8 nucleotides line up with TRBD1. Trimming removed 5 bases from V and 9 bases from J; junction bases left unmatched: 8. The germline V gene encodes CDR1 SGHTA and CDR2 FQGTGA. The CDR3 contains 13 residues.

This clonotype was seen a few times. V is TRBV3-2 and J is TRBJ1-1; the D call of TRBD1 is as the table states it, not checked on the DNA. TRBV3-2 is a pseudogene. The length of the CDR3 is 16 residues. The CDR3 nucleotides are TGTGCCAGCAGCCAAGCCTGGACAGGGATGAACACTGAAGCTTTCTTT. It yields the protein CASSQAWTGMNTEAFF.

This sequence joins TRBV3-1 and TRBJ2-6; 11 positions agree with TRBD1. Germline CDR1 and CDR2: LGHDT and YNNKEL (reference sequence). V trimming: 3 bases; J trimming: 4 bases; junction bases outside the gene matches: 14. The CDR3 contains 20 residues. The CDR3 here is CASSQLLGQGASWGANVLTF. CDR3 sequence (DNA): TGTGCCAGCAGCCAGTTGCTCGGACAGGGGGCAAGTTGGGGGGCCAACGTCCTGACTTTC.

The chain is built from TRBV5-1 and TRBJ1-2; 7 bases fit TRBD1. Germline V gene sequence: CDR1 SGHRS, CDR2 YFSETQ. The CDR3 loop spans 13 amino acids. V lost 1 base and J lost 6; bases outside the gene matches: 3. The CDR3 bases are TGCGCCAGCAGCTTGACAGGGGATGATGGCTACACCTTC. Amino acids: CASSLTGDDGYTF.

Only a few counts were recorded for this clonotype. The CDR3 sequence: CASSPPDRFYEQYF. CDR3 bases: TGTGCCAGCTCACCACCGGACAGGTTCTACGAGCAGTACTTC. The J gene is TRBJ2-7, the V gene TRBV18; 7 bases align to TRBD1. The CDR3 is made up of 14 amino acids. V shed 0 bases, J shed 3 bases, and the junction held 2 bases outside the gene matches. Germline CDR1 KGHSH, CDR2 LQKENI.

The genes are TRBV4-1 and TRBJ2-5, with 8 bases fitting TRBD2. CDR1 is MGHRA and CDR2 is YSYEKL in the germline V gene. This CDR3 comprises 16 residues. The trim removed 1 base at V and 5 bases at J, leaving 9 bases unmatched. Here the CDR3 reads CASSQAIRGGSETQYF. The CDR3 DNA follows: TGCGCCAGCAGCCAAGCCATCCGGGGGGGGAGTGAGACCCAGTACTTC.

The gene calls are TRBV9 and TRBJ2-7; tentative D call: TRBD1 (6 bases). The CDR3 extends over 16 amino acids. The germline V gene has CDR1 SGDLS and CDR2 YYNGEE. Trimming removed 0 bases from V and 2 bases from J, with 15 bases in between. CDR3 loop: CASSVDRDTLPYEQYF. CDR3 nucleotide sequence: TGTGCCAGCAGCGTAGATCGGGACACCCTTCCCTACGAGCAGTACTTC.

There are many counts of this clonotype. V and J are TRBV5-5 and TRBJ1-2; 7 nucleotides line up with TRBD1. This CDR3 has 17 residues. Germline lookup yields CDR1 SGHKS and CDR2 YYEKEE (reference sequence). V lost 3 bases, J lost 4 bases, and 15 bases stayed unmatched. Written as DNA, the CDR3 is TGTGCCAGCAGCTCCTACCCCGGGACAGTGACAATCTATGGCTACACCTTC. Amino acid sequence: CASSSYPGTVTIYGYTF.